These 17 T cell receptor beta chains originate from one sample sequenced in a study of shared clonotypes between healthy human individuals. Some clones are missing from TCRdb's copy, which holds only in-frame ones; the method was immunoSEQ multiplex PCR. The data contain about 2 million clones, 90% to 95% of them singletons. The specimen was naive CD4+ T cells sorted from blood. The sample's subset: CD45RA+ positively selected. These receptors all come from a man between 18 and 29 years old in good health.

This CDR3 reads CASSPIGTTLQETQYF. As DNA, the CDR3 is TGTGCCAGCTCACCAATCGGGACAACCCTCCAAGAGACCCAGTACTTC. The chain uses TRBV18 and TRBJ2-5; D is possibly TRBD1 (6 bases). Per germline, CDR1 KGHSH and CDR2 LQKENI. This CDR3 spans 16 amino acids. The V and J ends lost 2 bases and 1 base respectively, with 14 bases between them.

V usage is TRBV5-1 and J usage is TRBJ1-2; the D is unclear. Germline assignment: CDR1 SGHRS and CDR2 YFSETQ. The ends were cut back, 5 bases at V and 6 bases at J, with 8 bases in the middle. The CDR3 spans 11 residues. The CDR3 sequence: CASRKEDGYTF. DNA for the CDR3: TGCGCCAGCAGGAAAGAGGATGGCTACACCTTC.

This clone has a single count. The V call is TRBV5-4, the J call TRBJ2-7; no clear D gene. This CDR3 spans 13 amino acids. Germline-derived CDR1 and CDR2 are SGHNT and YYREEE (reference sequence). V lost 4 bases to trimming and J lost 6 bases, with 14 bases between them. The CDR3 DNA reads TGTGCCAGCAGCCGGGCATCCTCTCTCGAGCAGTACTTC. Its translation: CASSRASSLEQYF. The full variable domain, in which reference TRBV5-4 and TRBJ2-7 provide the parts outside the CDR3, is ETGVTQSPTHLIKTRGQQVTLRCSSQSGHNTVSWYQQALGQGPQFIFQYYREEENGRGNFPPRFSGLQFPNYSSELNVNALELDDSALYLCASSRASSLEQYFGPGTRLTVT.

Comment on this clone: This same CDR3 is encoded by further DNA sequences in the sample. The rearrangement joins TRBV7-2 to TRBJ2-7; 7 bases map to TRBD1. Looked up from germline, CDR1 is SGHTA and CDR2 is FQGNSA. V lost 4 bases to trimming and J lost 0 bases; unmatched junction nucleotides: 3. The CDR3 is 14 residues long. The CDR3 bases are TGTGCCAGCAGCTCCAGACAGGGCTCCTACGAGCAGTACTTC. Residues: CASSSRQGSYEQYF.

CDR3 DNA: TGTGCCACCAACGGGGCCGGGTATGGCTACACCTTC. Its translation: CATNGAGYGYTF. The chain links TRBV28 to TRBJ1-2; TRBD1 might be the D (5 bases). The CDR3 has 12 amino acids. V was trimmed by 10 bases and J by 5 bases, leaving 14 bases between them. Germline loops: CDR1 MDHEN, CDR2 SYDVKM.

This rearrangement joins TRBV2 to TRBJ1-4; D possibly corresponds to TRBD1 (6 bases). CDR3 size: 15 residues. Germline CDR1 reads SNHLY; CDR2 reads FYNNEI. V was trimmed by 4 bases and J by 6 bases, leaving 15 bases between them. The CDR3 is CASSVGDTRDEKLFF. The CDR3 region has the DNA TGTGCCAGCAGTGTAGGGGACACGCGGGATGAAAAACTGTTTTTT.

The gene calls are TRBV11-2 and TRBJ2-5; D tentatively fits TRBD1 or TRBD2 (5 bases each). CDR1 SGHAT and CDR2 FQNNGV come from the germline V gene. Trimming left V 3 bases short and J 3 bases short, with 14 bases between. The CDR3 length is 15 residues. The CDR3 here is CASSLMGVGEETQYF. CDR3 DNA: TGTGCCAGCAGCTTGATGGGGGTGGGAGAAGAGACCCAGTACTTC.

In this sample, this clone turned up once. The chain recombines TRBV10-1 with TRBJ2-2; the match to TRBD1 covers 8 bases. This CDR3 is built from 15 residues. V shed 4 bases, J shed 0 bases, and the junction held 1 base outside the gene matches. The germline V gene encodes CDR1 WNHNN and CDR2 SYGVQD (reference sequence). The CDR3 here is CASSGDRSNTGELFF. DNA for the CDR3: TGCGCCAGCAGTGGGGACAGGTCGAACACCGGGGAGCTGTTTTTT.

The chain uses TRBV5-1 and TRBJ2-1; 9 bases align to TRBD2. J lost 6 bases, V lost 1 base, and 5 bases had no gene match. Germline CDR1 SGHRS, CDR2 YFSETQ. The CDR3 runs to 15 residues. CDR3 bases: TGCGCCAGCAGCTTGTATAGCGGGAGTGGCAATGAGCAGTTCTTC. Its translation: CASSLYSGSGNEQFF. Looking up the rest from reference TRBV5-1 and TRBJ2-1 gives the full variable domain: KAGVTQTPRYLIKTRGQQVTLSCSPISGHRSVSWYQQTPGQGLQFLFEYFSETQRNKGNFPGRFSGRQFSNSRSEMNVSTLELGDSALYLCASSLYSGSGNEQFFGPGTRLTVL.

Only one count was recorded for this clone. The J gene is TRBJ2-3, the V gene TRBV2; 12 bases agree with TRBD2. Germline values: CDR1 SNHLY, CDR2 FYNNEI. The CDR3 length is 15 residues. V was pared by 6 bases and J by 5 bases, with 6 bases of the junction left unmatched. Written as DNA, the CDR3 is TGTGCCAGCAGCTCTAGCGGGAGGGCCATAGATACGCAGTATTTT. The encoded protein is CASSSSGRAIDTQYF.

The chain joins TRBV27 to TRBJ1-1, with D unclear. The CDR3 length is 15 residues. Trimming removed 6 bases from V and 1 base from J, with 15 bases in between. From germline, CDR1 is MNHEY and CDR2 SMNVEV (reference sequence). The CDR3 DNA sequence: TGTGCCAGCAGCGGAGTCGGGGTAGGGAACACTGAAGCTTTCTTT. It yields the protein CASSGVGVGNTEAFF.

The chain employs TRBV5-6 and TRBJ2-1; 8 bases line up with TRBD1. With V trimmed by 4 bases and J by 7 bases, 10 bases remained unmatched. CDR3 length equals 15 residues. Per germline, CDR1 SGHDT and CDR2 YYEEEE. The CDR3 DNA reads TGTGCCAGCAGCGGCCGGGACAGGTCCAGGAATGAGCAGTTCTTC. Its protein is CASSGRDRSRNEQFF.

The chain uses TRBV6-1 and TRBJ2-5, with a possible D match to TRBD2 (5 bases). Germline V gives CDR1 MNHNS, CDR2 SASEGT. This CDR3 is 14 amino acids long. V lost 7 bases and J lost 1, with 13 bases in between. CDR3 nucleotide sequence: TGTGCCAGCAAAGAGGGCTCCCTCCAAGAGACCCAGTACTTC. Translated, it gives CASKEGSLQETQYF.

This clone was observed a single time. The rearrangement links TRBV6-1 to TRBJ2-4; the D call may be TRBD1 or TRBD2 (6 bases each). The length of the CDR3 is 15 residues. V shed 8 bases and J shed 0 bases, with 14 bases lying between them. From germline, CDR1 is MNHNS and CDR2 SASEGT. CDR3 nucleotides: TGTGCCAGCGGAGCCGAGGGGGGAGCCAAAAACATTCAGTACTTC. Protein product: CASGAEGGAKNIQYF.

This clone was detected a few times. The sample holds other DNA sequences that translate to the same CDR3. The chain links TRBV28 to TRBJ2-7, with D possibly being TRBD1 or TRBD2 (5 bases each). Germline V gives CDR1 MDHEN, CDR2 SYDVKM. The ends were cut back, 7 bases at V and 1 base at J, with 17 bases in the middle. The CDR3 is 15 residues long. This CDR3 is CASKPEAGRSYEQYF. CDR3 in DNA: TGTGCCAGCAAACCTGAAGCAGGGAGATCCTACGAGCAGTACTTC.

The CDR3 spells CASSPYRGPNTEAFF. As DNA, the CDR3 is TGTGCCAGCAGTCCCTACAGGGGGCCGAACACTGAAGCTTTCTTT. V gene TRBV27 combines with J gene TRBJ1-1; TRBD1 aligns across 9 bases. CDR1 is MNHEY and CDR2 is SMNVEV in the germline V gene (reference sequence). The CDR3 extends over 15 amino acids. V was pared by 5 bases and J by 1 base, with 5 bases of the junction left unmatched.

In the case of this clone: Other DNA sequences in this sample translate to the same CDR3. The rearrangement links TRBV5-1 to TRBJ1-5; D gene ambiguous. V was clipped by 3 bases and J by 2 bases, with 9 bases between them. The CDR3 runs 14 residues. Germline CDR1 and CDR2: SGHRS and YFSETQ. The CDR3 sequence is CASSSEGGNQPQHF. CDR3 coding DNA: TGCGCCAGCAGCTCGGAAGGAGGCAATCAGCCCCAGCATTTT.